This TCR beta chain was recorded in a study of CD8+ T cells in alopecia areata. Extraction of RNA preceded its reverse transcription into cDNA, which served as the sequencing template. Using immunoSEQ multiplex PCR, the repertoire was profiled, and TCRdb retains in-frame clones only, with some absent. The table lists about 200,000 clones, about 61% of them singletons. Trimming took off 8 bases at V and 4 bases at J, with 17 bases between the two ends. CDR3 length: 13 amino acids. CDR1 is GTSNPN and CDR2 is SVGIG in the germline V gene (reference sequence). The TCR was taken from a human donor in good health. Specimen: CD8+ T cells sorted from blood. This rearrangement joins TRBV30 to TRBJ1-2; D is uncertain. As DNA, the CDR3 is TGTGCCGCGCCCATTGAATTCGGCTATGGCTACACCTTC. This gives the protein CAAPIEFGYGYTF.